This paragraph reports one TCR beta chain. Other DNA sequences from this sample encode an identical CDR3 as well. These data are taken from a study of blood T cell repertoires in COVID-19. Study summary: COVID-19 samples from acute and convalescent phases originated in the United States, Italy and Spain. T cells, B-cell-depleted T cells, or PBMCs provided the cDNA or gDNA that served as material.

Per the study methods: Estimates of nucleated cell counts were drawn from the amplification of reference gene primers. Clones were sequenced by immunoSEQ multiplex PCR, and TCRdb holds only the in-frame ones, with some missing. From that table come the V and J calls and clone size; the DNA was used to work out D and trimming. The sample lists approximately 280,000 clones, approximately 88% occurring once. V was clipped by 3 bases and J by 3 bases, with 11 bases between them. Germline V CDR1 and CDR2: LNHDA, SQIVND (reference sequence). The CDR3 is 14 residues long. The sequencing sample was made of peripheral blood. The chain uses TRBV19 and TRBJ1-1; D unclear. The sequence derives from a man aged 50-60 years with acute or convalescent COVID-19. The CDR3: CASSIPGRDTEAFF. In DNA, the CDR3 is TGTGCCAGTAGTATCCCGGGGAGGGACACTGAAGCTTTCTTT.